These 17 T cell receptor beta chains originate from one sample sequenced in a study of blood T cell repertoires in COVID-19. Assay: immunoSEQ multiplex PCR; the TCRdb copy retains only in-frame clones and omits some. The repertoire holds approximately 390,000 clones, with around 87% as singletons. Sequencing was done on a sample of peripheral blood. The receptors shown here come from a woman aged 60-70 years with COVID-19, enrolled during active disease.

V gene TRBV18 combines with J gene TRBJ1-1; tentative D call: TRBD1 (6 bases). The CDR3 spans 16 residues. V was cut by 3 bases and J by 0 bases, with 14 bases left in between. Germline CDR1 and CDR2: KGHSH and LQKENI. Written as DNA, the CDR3 is TGTGCCAGCTCACCTTGGTTGGGGGACATGAACACTGAAGCTTTCTTT. Its translation is CASSPWLGDMNTEAFF.

This clone was counted once. This chain connects TRBV2 to TRBJ2-5; possibly TRBD1 for D (7 bases). V lost 5 bases and J lost 5, with 15 bases in between. Germline V gene data show CDR1 as SNHLY and CDR2 as FYNNEI. CDR3 length equals 14 residues. CDR3 in amino acids: CASSPQGGAETQYF. CDR3 DNA: TGTGCCAGCAGTCCGCAGGGGGGTGCGGAGACCCAGTACTTC.

Here the CDR3 reads CASSFERGGSYEQYF. CDR3 DNA sequence: TGTGCCAGCAGCTTTGAGCGGGGGGGCAGCTACGAGCAGTACTTC. The rearrangement uses TRBV5-6 and TRBJ2-7, with 10 bases fitting TRBD2. CDR3 size: 15 residues. Trimming took 2 bases from V and 3 from J; bases not matched to a gene: 5. Per germline, CDR1 SGHDT and CDR2 YYEEEE.

The chain joins TRBV2 to TRBJ2-4; 7 nucleotides agree with TRBD2. The CDR3 spans 19 residues. Germline V gene sequence: CDR1 SNHLY, CDR2 FYNNEI. The J segment lost 1 base and the V segment lost 6 bases, leaving 18 bases of the junction unmatched. CDR3 sequence: CASSPTGGASGVAKNIQYF. The CDR3 DNA reads as TGTGCCAGCAGCCCAACAGGTGGCGCTAGCGGAGTCGCCAAAAACATTCAGTACTTC.

The gene calls are TRBV5-1 and TRBJ2-2, with D unclear. V dropped 0 bases and J dropped 2 bases, with 11 bases sitting between them. The V gene's germline CDR1 is SGHRS and CDR2 YFSETQ. The CDR3 length is 16 residues. The CDR3 here is CASSLVLGRNTGELFF. In DNA, the CDR3 is TGCGCCAGCAGCTTGGTCCTAGGCCGAAACACCGGGGAGCTGTTTTTT.

The V and J genes are TRBV6-1 and TRBJ2-5; D is ambiguous. CDR1 is MNHNS, CDR2 SASEGT, per germline. The CDR3 has 14 amino acids. V gave up 1 base and J gave up 7 bases, with 13 bases separating them. CDR3 sequence: CASSEVPLSVTQYF. The CDR3 coding sequence is TGTGCCAGCAGTGAAGTCCCACTATCAGTGACCCAGTACTTC.

The gene calls are TRBV7-2 and TRBJ1-2, with TRBD1 matching over 10 bases. Germline V gives CDR1 SGHTA, CDR2 FQGNSA. V was pared by 6 bases and J by 8 bases, with 6 bases of the junction left unmatched. CDR3 length equals 13 residues. The CDR3 region has the DNA TGTGCCAGCAGGGCGACAGGGGGCGGAGGCTACACCTTC. Amino acid sequence: CASRATGGGGYTF.

The V gene is TRBV11-3, the J gene TRBJ2-2; D may be TRBD1 (5 bases). V lost 4 bases, J lost 7 bases, and 13 bases lay in between. Germline CDR1 is SGHNT and CDR2 is YENEEA. The CDR3 consists of 14 residues. The CDR3 region is CASSSRQGVGELFF. CDR3 nucleotide sequence: TGTGCCAGCAGCTCCCGTCAGGGTGTCGGGGAGCTGTTTTTT.

This clone was seen a single time. The genes are TRBV15 and TRBJ1-2, with 10 bases identical to TRBD1. Germline V gene sequence: CDR1 LNHNV, CDR2 YYDKDF (reference sequence). J was trimmed by 4 bases and V by 8 bases; bases with no gene match: 4. The CDR3 is 13 residues long. The CDR3 coding sequence is TGTGCCACCTTCGGGACAGGGGCCTATGGCTACACCTTC. Translation: CATFGTGAYGYTF.

This clone came up once. CDR3 protein: CASSSPAFGSPLHF. The DNA for the CDR3 is TGTGCCAGCAGCTCACCCGCGTTTGGTTCACCCCTCCACTTT. This sequence joins TRBV6-5 and TRBJ1-6, with D unresolved. The CDR3 has 14 residues. Looked up from germline, CDR1 is MNHEY and CDR2 is SVGAGI. V was shortened by 6 bases and J by 9 bases, with 15 bases between the two germline ends.

The genes are TRBV4-1 and TRBJ2-1; no reliable D call. The V end was cut by 1 base, the J end by 1 base, with 20 bases between. This CDR3 region has 19 residues. The germline gives CDR1 MGHRA, CDR2 YSYEKL. The CDR3 DNA follows: TGCGCCAGCAGCCAAGTTGGTAGCTTAAGTCCTAGGTCCTACAATGAGCAGTTCTTC. It specifies CASSQVGSLSPRSYNEQFF.

This chain links TRBV9 with TRBJ2-1; 9 positions match TRBD2. V lost 2 bases to trimming and J lost 8 bases; unmatched junction nucleotides: 11. Per germline, CDR1 SGDLS and CDR2 YYNGEE. The CDR3 length is 16 residues. In nucleotides, the CDR3 is TGTGCCAGCAGCGTTCGCGGGGGGGTCCCAGGCGATGAGCAGTTCTTC. Protein product: CASSVRGGVPGDEQFF.

V usage is TRBV6-6 and J usage is TRBJ2-7; the match to TRBD2 covers 7 bases. Unmatched junction bases numbered 10, after V lost 6 bases and J lost 2 bases. The CDR3 has 15 residues. In germline, CDR1 is MNHNY, CDR2 SVGAGI (reference sequence). The chain's CDR3 is CASSSSGATTYEQYF. The CDR3 DNA sequence: TGTGCCAGCAGCTCAAGCGGGGCGACCACCTACGAGCAGTACTTC.

The chain links TRBV7-3 to TRBJ1-2; D remains ambiguous. CDR1 and CDR2 from the germline V gene are SGHTA and FQGTGA. This CDR3 has 15 residues. The V gene lost 0 bases and the J gene lost 0 bases, with 8 bases spanning the gap. CDR3 DNA: TGTGCCAGCAGCTTAACCCCAGGTTCTAACTATGGCTACACCTTC. Translating it yields CASSLTPGSNYGYTF.

The genes are TRBV3-1 (or the pseudogene TRBV3-2) and TRBJ1-1; 7 bases fit TRBD1. This CDR3 comprises 14 residues. Germline V gene sequence: CDR1 LGHDT, CDR2 YNNKEL (reference sequence). The CDR3 DNA follows: TGTGCTACACAAGGGGGCGCAAGGTACACTGAAGCTTTCTTT. It codes for CATQGGARYTEAFF.

The V and J genes are TRBV6-2 or TRBV6-3 and TRBJ1-5, with TRBD1 matching 7 bases. J was trimmed by 2 bases and V by 4 bases; bases with no gene match: 17. This CDR3 has 19 residues. Germline CDR1 is MNHEY and CDR2 is SVGEGT. The CDR3 sequence is CASSSSTADRARGNQPQHF. Written as DNA, the CDR3 is TGTGCCAGCAGTTCTTCAACGGCCGACAGGGCTAGGGGCAATCAGCCCCAGCATTTT.

This chain links TRBV7-3 with TRBJ1-1; TRBD1 matches at 7 bases. Germline-derived CDR1 and CDR2 are SGHTA and FQGTGA. The V segment lost 4 bases and the J segment 10 bases; nucleotides outside the gene matches: 9. This CDR3 is built from 13 residues. The CDR3 is CASSSFAGTAAFF. CDR3 nucleotide sequence: TGTGCCAGCAGCTCATTCGCCGGGACAGCAGCTTTCTTT. Using reference TRBV7-3 and TRBJ1-1 for the parts outside the CDR3, the full variable domain is GAGVSQTPSNKVTEKGKYVELRCDPISGHTALYWYRQSLGQGPEFLIYFQGTGAADDSGLPNDRFFAVRPEGSVSTLKIQRTERGDSAVYLCASSSFAGTAAFFGQGTRLTVV.